A selection of T cell receptor beta chains follows, all from one sample in a study of T cell clonotyping in hematopoietic cell transplantation. Profiled with immunoSEQ multiplex PCR; TCRdb holds only in-frame clones, not every one. The repertoire holds some 4,000 clones, with approximately 94% as singletons. The sequenced sample was peripheral blood mononuclear cells, obtained 30 days after allogeneic stem cell transplant. Every receptor here comes from a male patient aged 70 to 80 who had an allogeneic stem cell transplant from an unrelated donor, so T cells may come from the graft donor. Some clones in this sample may be carry-over from other donors' samples. Both conserved end residues are part of each CDR3.

length	V	J	CDR3
13	TRBV29-1	TRBJ2-7	CSAGDGEGYEQYF
17	TRBV29-1	TRBJ2-7	CSVYLAGGQRSSYEQYF
13	TRBV10-1	TRBJ2-3	CASSPDWSDTQYF
19	TRBV7-8	TRBJ2-5	CASSSGGLVSSSMGETQYF
14	TRBV9	TRBJ1-1	CASSVVPGNTEAFF
14	TRBV4-1	TRBJ2-1	CASSQGMRGSLQFF
15	TRBV9	TRBJ2-7	CASSVGAASDYEQYF
13	TRBV28	TRBJ1-1	CASSLWLGKEAFF
13	TRBV19	.	CASSIGGVHEQYF
11	TRBV5-6	TRBJ2-2	CASSYTGELFF
14	TRBV2	TRBJ2-3	CASSRQGGTDTQYF
16	TRBV5-4	TRBJ2-7	CASSLAGASGTYEQYF
17	TRBV5-5	TRBJ2-3	CASSLTVLAGFTDTQYF
10	TRBV5-1	TRBJ2-7	CASPSAQQYF
12	TRBV29-1	TRBJ2-5	CSVRQAGETQYF
16	TRBV28	TRBJ2-3	CASSFQGFRSTDTQYF
17	TRBV2	TRBJ2-1	CASSEKVAGRKGNEQFF
11	TRBV6-5	TRBJ2-7	CASSAGYEQYF
12	TRBV6-5	TRBJ1-2	CASSTGPYGYTF
14	TRBV27	TRBJ1-2	CASRVTAANYGYTF
15	TRBV6-1	TRBJ2-1	CASRVSASSYNEQFF
11	TRBV7-8	TRBJ2-1	CASSFGPEQFF
15	TRBV29-1	TRBJ2-1	CSVGRGQGNWDEQFF
13	TRBV30	TRBJ2-2	CASPGQNTGELFF
13	TRBV7-9	TRBJ1-5	CASSPGTDQPQHF
12	TRBV5-4	TRBJ2-1	CASSSPRVEQFF
14	TRBV5-4	TRBJ2-3	CASSLAARTDTQYF
14	TRBV11-3	TRBJ2-2	CASSPRGNTGELFF
18	TRBV27	TRBJ2-3	CASSLIVSGATSTDTQYF
15	TRBV5-8	TRBJ2-7	CASTAEGLEKYEQYF
15	TRBV13	TRBJ2-1	CASSSPGQIYNEQFF
12	TRBV4-3	TRBJ1-4	CASSQDLTKLFF
15	TRBV28	TRBJ2-3	CASISGTSNTDTQYF
15	TRBV27	TRBJ1-3	CASSFRQGSGNTIYF
17	TRBV7-9	TRBJ2-1	CASRSDFGTSAYNEQFF
15	TRBV30	TRBJ2-3	CAWSVGLAGADTQYF
12	TRBV2	TRBJ1-4	CASSRENEKLFF
14	TRBV15	TRBJ2-5	CATSRSGAGETQYF
13	TRBV28	TRBJ1-1	CASSLDPNTEAFF
13	TRBV7-3	TRBJ1-2	CASSLGQGHGYTF
13	TRBV7-2	TRBJ1-2	CASSMRDSYGYTF
13	TRBV6-1	TRBJ2-7	CASGRTESYEQYF
14	TRBV7-8	TRBJ1-2	CASSLTGVGYGYTF
16	TRBV28	TRBJ2-1	CASSSNLAGGANEQFF
15	TRBV19	TRBJ1-1	CASNIGQGANTEAFF
15	TRBV19	TRBJ2-7	CASSIMAGGRYEQYF
15	TRBV11-2	TRBJ1-3	CASSIQGAQGNTIYF
15	TRBV2	TRBJ1-3	CASTQSGARGNTIYF
13	TRBV27	TRBJ1-1	CASYEQGGVEAFF
12	TRBV28	TRBJ2-1	CASSFLSQRQFF
15	TRBV19	TRBJ2-7	CASSWPPGLVYEQYF